This TCR beta chain was recorded in a study of PD-1 blockade in classical Hodgkin lymphoma. The repertoire was sequenced with immunoSEQ multiplex PCR; TCRdb's copy has only in-frame clones and lacks some. The sample lists about 30,000 clones, approximately 90% occurring once. Time point of the sample: newly diagnosed, previously untreated cHL patient sample. Untreated, newly diagnosed classical Hodgkin lymphoma PBMCs served for comparison. The CDR3 contains 16 residues. Germline V gene sequence: CDR1 KGHSH, CDR2 LQKENI. V lost 4 bases, J lost 5 bases, and 6 bases stayed unmatched. This clonotype was sampled from a human donor with classical Hodgkin lymphoma. V usage is TRBV18 and J usage is TRBJ2-2; 11 bases align to TRBD1. The sequenced material came from peripheral blood mononuclear cells (PBMCs). The CDR3, as DNA: TGTGCCAGCTCACGACGGACAGGGGGCGATACCGGGGAGCTGTTTTTT. It codes for CASSRRTGGDTGELFF.